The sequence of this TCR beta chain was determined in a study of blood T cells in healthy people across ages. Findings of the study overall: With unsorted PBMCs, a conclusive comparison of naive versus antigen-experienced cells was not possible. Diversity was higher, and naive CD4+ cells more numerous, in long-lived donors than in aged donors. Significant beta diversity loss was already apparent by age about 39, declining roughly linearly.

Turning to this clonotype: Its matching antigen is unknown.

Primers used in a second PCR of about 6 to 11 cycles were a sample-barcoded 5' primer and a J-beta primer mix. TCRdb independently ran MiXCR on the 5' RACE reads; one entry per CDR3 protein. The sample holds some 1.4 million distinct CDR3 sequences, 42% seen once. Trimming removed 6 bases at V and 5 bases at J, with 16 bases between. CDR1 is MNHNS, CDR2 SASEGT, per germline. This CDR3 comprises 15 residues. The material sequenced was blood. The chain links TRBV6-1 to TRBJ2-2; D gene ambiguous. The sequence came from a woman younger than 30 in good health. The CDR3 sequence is CASSHDTGRTGELFF. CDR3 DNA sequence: TGTGCCAGCAGCCACGACACGGGTAGGACCGGGGAGCTGTTTTTT.